These 20 T cell receptor beta chains originate from one sample sequenced in a study of cytotoxic CD8 clonotypes in ibrutinib-treated CLL. The data were produced by immunoSEQ multiplex PCR, yet TCRdb's version contains in-frame clones alone and is incomplete. The table shows 70,000 to 80,000 clones, with 80% occurring only once. The specimen was PBMCs, collected at disease progression, from a patient treated with ibrutinib. These receptor sequences come from a human donor with chronic lymphocytic leukemia.

This sequence joins TRBV7-8 and TRBJ2-7, with 11 bases aligning to TRBD2. J was trimmed by 6 bases and V by 2 bases; bases with no gene match: 9. CDR1 and CDR2 (germline): SGHVS, FQNEAQ. This CDR3 has 16 residues. Written as DNA, the CDR3 is TGTGCCAGCAGCTTACCGTTGACTAGCGGGGCCCTCGAGCAGTACTTC. It translates to CASSLPLTSGALEQYF.

A few counts support this clone. The rearrangement uses TRBV4-2 and TRBJ2-3; D gene unclear. The CDR3 has 13 amino acids. The V end lost 1 base, the J end lost 4 bases, and 6 bases lay between the germline ends. Germline V lookup: CDR1 LGHNA, CDR2 YNFKEQ. DNA for the CDR3: TGTGCCAGCAGCCAAGGAACGGCAGATACGCAGTATTTT. Its translation is CASSQGTADTQYF.

This chain connects TRBV5-4 to TRBJ2-3; the match to TRBD2 covers 9 bases. With V trimmed by 4 bases and J by 14 bases, 17 bases remained unmatched. Germline V gene lookup returns CDR1 SGHNT and CDR2 YYREEE (reference sequence). This CDR3 contains 15 residues. DNA for the CDR3: TGTGCCAGCAGCCATAGGCAGGCTCCTAGCGGGGTTCTGTATTTT. It encodes CASSHRQAPSGVLYF.

This clone has more than one count but fewer than ten. The V call is TRBV6-1, the J call TRBJ2-3; D possibly corresponds to TRBD1 (7 bases). Germline CDR1 is MNHNS and CDR2 is SASEGT. V was trimmed by 7 bases and J by 6 bases, leaving 20 bases between them. This CDR3 has 15 amino acids. CDR3 bases: TGTGCCAGCACCCTCCAGGGGGACTCAGCGGATACGCAGTATTTT. It is translated as CASTLQGDSADTQYF.

This chain uses TRBV4-1 with TRBJ2-1, with 10 positions matching TRBD2. Germline V gene lookup returns CDR1 MGHRA and CDR2 YSYEKL. The CDR3 loop spans 17 amino acids. The V gene end was trimmed by 0 bases and the J gene end by 4 bases; junction bases not matched to a gene: 6. CDR3 protein: CASSQERLAGVYNEQFF. The CDR3 region has the DNA TGCGCCAGCAGCCAAGAAAGGCTAGCGGGGGTTTACAATGAGCAGTTCTTC.

V is TRBV4-2 and J is TRBJ2-1, with 12 bases fitting TRBD2. V lost 3 bases to trimming and J lost 2 bases; unmatched junction nucleotides: 5. The CDR3 length is 17 residues. Germline V gene lookup returns CDR1 LGHNA and CDR2 YNFKEQ. CDR3: CASSQRLAGDTYNEQFF. For the CDR3, the DNA is TGTGCCAGCAGCCAGCGACTAGCGGGGGATACCTACAATGAGCAGTTCTTC.

The V gene is TRBV7-2, the J gene TRBJ2-5; 7 positions match TRBD1. This CDR3 has 14 residues. Germline V gives CDR1 SGHTA, CDR2 FQGNSA. Trimming removed 4 bases from V and 1 base from J; junction bases left unmatched: 3. For the CDR3, the DNA is TGTGCCAGCAGCTCTGACAGGGCCCAAGAGACCCAGTACTTC. Residues: CASSSDRAQETQYF.

A single count supports this clone. Other DNA sequences of this sample code for an identical CDR3. The chain couples TRBV5-1 to TRBJ2-1; maybe TRBD2 (6 bases). Germline V lookup: CDR1 SGHRS, CDR2 YFSETQ. The CDR3 sequence is 11 residues long. V gave up 2 bases and J gave up 10 bases, with 7 bases separating them. This CDR3 reads CASSFGGEQFF. In DNA form, the CDR3 reads TGCGCCAGCAGCTTTGGGGGGGAGCAGTTCTTC.

The chain combines TRBV6-5 with TRBJ2-2; TRBD1 aligns across 7 bases. The germline gives CDR1 MNHEY, CDR2 SVGAGI. The CDR3 has 15 residues. Trimming cost V 6 bases and J 0 bases; bases outside gene matches: 4. In DNA, the CDR3 is TGTGCCAGCAGGTACACAGGGGCGAACACCGGGGAGCTGTTTTTT. It specifies CASRYTGANTGELFF.

In regard to this clone: A far larger clone is just one base off, so this is likely a read error. The V call is TRBV4-2, the J call TRBJ2-5; the match to TRBD2 covers 10 bases. The CDR3 extends over 16 amino acids. Germline CDR1 reads LGHNA; CDR2 reads YNFKEQ. The J segment lost 7 bases and the V segment lost 1 base, leaving 9 bases of the junction unmatched. The CDR3 here is CASSQGAGGLPGTQYF. The CDR3 DNA sequence: TGTGCCAGCAGCCAAGGAGCGGGGGGGCTTCCGGGGACCCAGTACTTC.

The CDR3 spells CASSKQGAAEAFF. CDR3 nucleotides: TGCGCCAGCAGCAAACAGGGGGCCGCTGAAGCTTTCTTT. The rearrangement links TRBV4-1 to TRBJ1-1; TRBD1 matches 9 bases. CDR3 length: 13 amino acids. Germline lookup yields CDR1 MGHRA and CDR2 YSYEKL. The ends lost 5 bases at V and 6 bases at J; junction bases unmatched: 4.

This clone has a handful of counts. The chain employs TRBV5-1 and TRBJ2-3; no definite D call. Per germline, CDR1 SGHRS and CDR2 YFSETQ. CDR3 size: 13 residues. Trimming took off 1 base at V and 2 bases at J, with 5 bases between the two ends. CDR3 sequence reads: CASSLQDTDTQYF. CDR3 bases: TGCGCCAGCAGCTTGCAGGACACAGATACGCAGTATTTT.

The CDR3, as DNA: TGTGCCAGCAGCTTAGATCGTGCGGGTGGGGCCAACGTCCTGACTTTC. Amino acids: CASSLDRAGGANVLTF. V is TRBV11-2 and J is TRBJ2-6; possibly TRBD2 for D (5 bases). Looked up from germline, CDR1 is SGHAT and CDR2 is FQNNGV. V lost 0 bases and J lost 3, with 9 bases in between. The length of the CDR3 is 16 residues.

The CDR3 region has the DNA TGTGCCAGCAGCCAGGGGGAGCACTATGGCTACACCTTC. Encoded protein: CASSQGEHYGYTF. The rearrangement uses TRBV4-2 and TRBJ1-2; perhaps TRBD1 as D (5 bases). V lost 3 bases to trimming and J lost 3 bases, with 8 bases between them. The CDR3 length is 13 residues. The V gene's germline CDR1 is LGHNA and CDR2 YNFKEQ.

The CDR3 nucleotides are TGTGCCAGCAGTGAGGCAGGGTGGAGAAGCTACACCTTC. This sequence encodes CASSEAGWRSYTF. The J gene is TRBJ1-2, the V gene TRBV2; D might be TRBD1 (5 bases). The CDR3 has 13 residues. V was cut by 3 bases and J by 9 bases, with 14 bases left in between. Germline V gene data show CDR1 as SNHLY and CDR2 as FYNNEI.

This clone was picked up one time. This chain connects TRBV5-5 to TRBJ1-1; the match to TRBD1 covers 9 bases. V dropped 3 bases and J dropped 1; count of bases not matched to a gene: 4. Germline loops: CDR1 SGHKS, CDR2 YYEKEE (reference sequence). This CDR3 is built from 15 residues. CDR3 residues: CASSWGQGTNTEAFF. CDR3 bases: TGTGCCAGCAGCTGGGGACAGGGAACGAACACTGAAGCTTTCTTT.

CDR3 sequence: CASSFPPGFGNTIYF. The CDR3, as DNA: TGTGCCAGCAGCTTTCCCCCAGGATTTGGAAACACCATATATTTT. V and J are TRBV5-8 and TRBJ1-3; D gene unclear. CDR3 size: 15 residues. Germline CDR1 reads SGHTS; CDR2 reads YDEGEE. Trimming cost V 2 bases and J 3 bases, with 12 bases left between them.

The J gene is TRBJ2-7, the V gene TRBV15; D gene unclear. The CDR3 is 15 residues long. V was pared by 0 bases and J by 6 bases, with 15 bases between. Germline V gene lookup returns CDR1 LNHNV and CDR2 YYDKDF (reference sequence). The CDR3 sequence is CATSRETRAGSEQYF. As DNA, the CDR3 is TGTGCCACCAGCAGAGAGACAAGGGCTGGATCCGAGCAGTACTTC.

V gene TRBV19 combines with J gene TRBJ2-5, with 7 bases aligning to TRBD1. The J segment lost 5 bases and the V segment lost 8 bases, leaving 14 bases of the junction unmatched. The germline gives CDR1 LNHDA, CDR2 SQIVND (reference sequence). The CDR3 totals 15 residues. The CDR3 spells CASRINRDSFETQYF. The CDR3 DNA reads TGTGCCAGTCGCATAAACCGGGACAGTTTTGAGACCCAGTACTTC.

CDR3 sequence reads: CAWSVSVRYQPQHF. The DNA of the CDR3 is TGTGCCTGGAGTGTGTCGGTTAGATATCAGCCCCAGCATTTT. The chain carries TRBV30 and TRBJ1-5; D ambiguous. Trimming took 0 bases from V and 5 from J, leaving 11 bases between them. Germline V gene lookup returns CDR1 GTSNPN and CDR2 SVGIG (reference sequence). The CDR3 totals 14 residues. The full variable domain, its missing parts supplied by reference TRBV30 and TRBJ1-5, is SQTIHQWPATLVQPVGSPLSLECTVEGTSNPNLYWYRQAAGRGLQLLFYSVGIGQISSEVPQNLSASRPQDRQFILSSKKLLLSDSGFYLCAWSVSVRYQPQHFGDGTRLSIL.